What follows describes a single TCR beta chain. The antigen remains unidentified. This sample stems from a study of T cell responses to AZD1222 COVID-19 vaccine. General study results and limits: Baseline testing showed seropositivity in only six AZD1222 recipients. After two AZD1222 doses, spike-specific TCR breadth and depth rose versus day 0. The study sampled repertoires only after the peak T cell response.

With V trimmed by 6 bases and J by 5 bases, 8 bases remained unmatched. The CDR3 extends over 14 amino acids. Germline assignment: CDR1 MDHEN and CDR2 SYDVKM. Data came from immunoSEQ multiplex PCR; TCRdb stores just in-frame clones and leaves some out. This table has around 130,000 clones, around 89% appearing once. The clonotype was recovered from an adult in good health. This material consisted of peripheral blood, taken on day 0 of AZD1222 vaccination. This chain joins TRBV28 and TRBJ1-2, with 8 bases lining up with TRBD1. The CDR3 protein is CASSRRQGLYGYTF. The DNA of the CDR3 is TGTGCCAGCAGCCGACGACAGGGGCTATATGGCTACACCTTC.